The next 2 T cell receptor beta chains were all read from a single sample in a study of blood T cell repertoires in COVID-19. TCRdb's table, derived via immunoSEQ multiplex PCR, lists solely in-frame clones and lacks some. This sample has 200,000 or so clones, with roughly nine tenths found just once. The sample comprised peripheral blood. Every receptor here comes from a man in his 70s with active or convalescent COVID-19.

This clone was picked up a small number of times. This sequence joins TRBV19 and TRBJ2-1, with D maybe TRBD2 (6 bases). Germline V lookup: CDR1 LNHDA, CDR2 SQIVND (reference sequence). With 3 bases removed from V and 2 bases from J, the gap between germline ends came to 11 bases. The CDR3 consists of 15 residues. CDR3 nucleotide sequence: TGTGCCAGTAGTATCCGGGACTCGGCCTACAATGAGCAGTTCTTC. This codes for CASSIRDSAYNEQFF.

This rearrangement joins TRBV11-2 to TRBJ2-3, with D possibly being TRBD2 (6 bases). The CDR3 runs to 16 residues. Per the germline V gene, CDR1 is SGHAT and CDR2 is FQNNGV. V was pared by 5 bases and J by 0 bases, with 15 bases between. CDR3 sequence: CASSIGGVYSTDTQYF. CDR3 coding DNA: TGTGCCAGCAGCATCGGGGGAGTATACAGCACAGATACGCAGTATTTT.